The sequence of this TCR beta chain was determined in a study of T cells in Graves' hyperthyroidism and ophthalmopathy. Notes on the study in general: Most expanded thyroid clonotypes above 0.001 recurred in blood. Ophthalmopathy prediction by the model preceded onset by a median roughly 6 months.

V dropped 3 bases and J dropped 4 bases, with 15 bases sitting between them. The CDR3 is 15 amino acids. Germline CDR1 reads LNHNV; CDR2 reads YYDKDF (reference sequence). Lactation, pregnancy, other autoimmune disease or uncontrolled infection led to exclusion of patients. Every diagnosis used clinical symptoms, serum thyroxine and TRAb, thyroid ultrasound and orbital computed tomography. Researchers took RNA transcripts and amplified the TCR beta CDR3 regions from them. The HTBI primer set drove a first-round RT-PCR of the TCR CDR3. TCRdb passed the multiplex PCR reads through MiXCR, listing each CDR3 protein once. The sample consists of nearly 750,000 distinct CDR3 sequences, just over 35% of them appearing once. A word on this clonotype: Antigen specificity is unknown.

The chain carries TRBV15 and TRBJ1-2; no reliable D call. Sequenced material: blood. The sequence derives from a woman between 40 and 50 years old with Graves' hyperthyroidism. CDR3 region: CATSSLTASGYGYTF. The CDR3 nucleotides read TGTGCCACCAGCAGTTTGACGGCCTCGGGCTATGGCTACACCTTC.